This T cell receptor (beta chain) comes out of a study of T cell responses to AZD1222 COVID-19 vaccine. This CDR3 has 16 amino acids. Germline V gene data show CDR1 as SGDLS and CDR2 as YYNGEE. Trimming cost V 0 bases and J 9 bases; bases outside gene matches: 10. This clone has only one observation. Antigen: not known. The protocol was immunoSEQ multiplex PCR, while the TCRdb copy is restricted to in-frame clones and leaves out a portion. The sample holds 110,000 to 150,000 clones, roughly 90% seen once. Study observations and caveats: Just a handful of people given AZD1222 tested seropositive at baseline.

The chain couples TRBV9 to TRBJ2-1; 9 nucleotides align to TRBD2. This specimen was peripheral blood, taken on day 0 of AZD1222 vaccination. The receptor's source is an adult in good health. The CDR3 nucleotides are TGTGCCAGCAGCGTAGCGGCGGGAGGGCCCCGGGTTGAGCAGTTCTTC. Translating it yields CASSVAAGGPRVEQFF.